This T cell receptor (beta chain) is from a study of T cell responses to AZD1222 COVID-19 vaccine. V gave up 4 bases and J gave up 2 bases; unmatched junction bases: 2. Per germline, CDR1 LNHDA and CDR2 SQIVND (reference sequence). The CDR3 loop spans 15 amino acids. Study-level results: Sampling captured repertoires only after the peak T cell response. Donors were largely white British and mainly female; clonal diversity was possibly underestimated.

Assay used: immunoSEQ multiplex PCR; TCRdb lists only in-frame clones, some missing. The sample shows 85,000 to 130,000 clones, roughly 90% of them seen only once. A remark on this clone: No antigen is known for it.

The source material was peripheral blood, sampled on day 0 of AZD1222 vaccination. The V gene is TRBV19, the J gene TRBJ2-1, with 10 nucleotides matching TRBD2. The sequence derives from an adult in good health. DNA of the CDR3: TGTGCCAGTAGTAGGACTAGCGGCACCTACAATGAGCAGTTCTTC. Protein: CASSRTSGTYNEQFF.